This TCR beta chain comes out of a study of beta chain features in type 1 diabetes. Study observations and caveats: Shortening of TCRB CDR3s, moderate but significant, appeared in all four CD4+ subsets of Type 1 diabetes patients.

From germline, CDR1 is MNHNY and CDR2 SVGAGI (reference sequence). J lost 6 bases, V lost 7 bases, and 4 bases had no gene match. The CDR3 extends over 14 amino acids. In regard to this clone: Its cognate antigen is unknown.

Since all of the isolated RNA was reverse transcribed, expressed TCRB transcripts were what got sequenced. Roughly 3.5 million reads per sample on average were obtained from naive, central memory and regulatory T cell samples. Data came from immunoSEQ multiplex PCR; TCRdb stores just in-frame clones and leaves some out. The table records about 340,000 clones, around 9.3% of them present only once. The genes are TRBV6-6 and TRBJ2-1; 12 nucleotides agree with TRBD2. This TCR derives from a man aged 25 to 40 with type 1 diabetes. Input material: central memory CD4+ T cells from blood. The CDR3 region has the DNA TGTGCCAGCAATCCTAGCGGGGGGGCCAATGAGCAGTTCTTC. Protein product: CASNPSGGANEQFF.